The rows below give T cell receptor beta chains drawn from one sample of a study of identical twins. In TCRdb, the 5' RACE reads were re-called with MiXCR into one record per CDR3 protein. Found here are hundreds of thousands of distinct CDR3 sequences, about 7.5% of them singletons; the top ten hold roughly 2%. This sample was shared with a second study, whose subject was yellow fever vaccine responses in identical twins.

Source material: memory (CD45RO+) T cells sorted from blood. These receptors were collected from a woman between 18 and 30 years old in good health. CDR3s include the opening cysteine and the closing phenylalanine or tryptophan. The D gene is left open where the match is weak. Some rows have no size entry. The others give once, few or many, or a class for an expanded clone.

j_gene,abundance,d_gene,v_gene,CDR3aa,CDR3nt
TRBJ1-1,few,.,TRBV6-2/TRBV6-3,CASSPAPGYDTEAFF,TGTGCCAGCAGTCCCGCTCCAGGGTATGACACTGAAGCTTTCTTT
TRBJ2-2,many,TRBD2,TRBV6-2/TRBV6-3,CASNSGLAGAGELFF,TGTGCCAGCAACTCGGGACTAGCGGGAGCCGGGGAGCTGTTTTTT
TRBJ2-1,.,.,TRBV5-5,CASSKPQGWVTYNEQFF,TGTGCCAGCAGCAAACCCCAGGGCTGGGTTACCTACAATGAGCAGTTCTTC
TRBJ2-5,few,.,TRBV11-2,CASSPREHQPKETQYF,TGTGCCAGCAGCCCGCGGGAACACCAACCGAAAGAGACCCAGTACTTC
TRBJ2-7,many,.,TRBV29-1,CSVRGTTEQYF,TGCAGCGTCCGAGGGACAACCGAGCAGTACTTC
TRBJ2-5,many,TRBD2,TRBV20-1,CSARDSGGVLQYF,TGCAGTGCTAGGGATAGCGGGGGGGTCCTCCAGTACTTC
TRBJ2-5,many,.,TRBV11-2,CASSLDRYYQETQYF,TGTGCCAGCAGCTTAGACCGATATTACCAAGAGACCCAGTACTTC
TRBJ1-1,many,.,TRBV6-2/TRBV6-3,CASSYGWTVNTEAFF,TGTGCCAGCAGTTACGGCTGGACGGTGAACACTGAAGCTTTCTTT
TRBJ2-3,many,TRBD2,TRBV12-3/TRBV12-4,CASSLTSGRARRKDTQYF,TGTGCCAGCAGCCTTACTAGCGGGAGGGCCCGGAGGAAAGATACGCAGTATTTT
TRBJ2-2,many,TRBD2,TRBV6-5,CASSYGGAGELFF,TGTGCCAGCAGTTATGGGGGGGCCGGGGAGCTGTTTTTT
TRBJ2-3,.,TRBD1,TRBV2,CASTLGGQGTDTQYF,TGTGCCAGCACCTTAGGAGGACAGGGCACAGATACGCAGTATTTT
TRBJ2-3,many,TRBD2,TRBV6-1,CASSLAGLTDTQYF,TGTGCCAGCAGTCTAGCGGGGCTCACAGATACGCAGTATTTT
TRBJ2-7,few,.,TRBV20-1,CSARDYQPDYEQYF,TGCAGTGCTAGAGATTACCAGCCCGACTACGAGCAGTACTTC
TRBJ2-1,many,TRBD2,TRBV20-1,CSARAGRAPYNEQFF,TGCAGTGCTCGGGCTGGGAGGGCGCCGTACAATGAGCAGTTCTTC
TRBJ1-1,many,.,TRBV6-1,CASSEGGGHTEAFF,TGTGCCAGCAGTGAAGGAGGTGGGCACACTGAAGCTTTCTTT
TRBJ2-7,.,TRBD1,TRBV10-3,CAAGGQDSYEQYF,TGTGCCGCGGGCGGACAGGATTCCTACGAGCAGTACTTC
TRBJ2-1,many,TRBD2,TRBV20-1,CSAPRAGSHNEQFF,TGCAGTGCTCCCCGAGCGGGGTCCCACAATGAGCAGTTCTTC
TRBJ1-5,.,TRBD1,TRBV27,CASSSMDRGSNQPQHF,TGTGCCAGCAGTTCGATGGACAGGGGAAGCAATCAGCCCCAGCATTTT
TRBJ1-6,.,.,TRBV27,CASSLLGRLNSPLHF,TGTGCCAGCAGTTTATTGGGACGACTTAATTCACCCCTCCACTTT
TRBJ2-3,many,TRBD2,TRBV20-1,CSGALAGGRDTQYF,TGCAGTGGGGCCCTAGCGGGAGGCAGAGATACGCAGTATTTT
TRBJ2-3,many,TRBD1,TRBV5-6,CASSLGNRGQGSLFTDTQYF,TGTGCCAGCAGCTTGGGAAACCGGGGACAGGGGTCTCTTTTCACAGATACGCAGTATTTT
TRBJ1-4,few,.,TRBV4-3,CASSQQLGFEEKLFF,TGCGCCAGCAGCCAACAACTAGGATTCGAGGAAAAACTGTTTTTT
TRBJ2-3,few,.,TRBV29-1,CSVDPSGTDTQYF,TGCAGCGTTGATCCTAGCGGCACAGATACGCAGTATTTT
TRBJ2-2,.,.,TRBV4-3,CASSWSQTTGELFF,TGCGCCAGCAGCTGGTCCCAAACCACCGGGGAGCTGTTTTTT
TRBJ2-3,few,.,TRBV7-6,CASSLADGSADTQYF,TGTGCCAGCAGCTTAGCGGACGGAAGCGCAGATACGCAGTATTTT
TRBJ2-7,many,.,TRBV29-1,CSVVGGAIPGYEQYF,TGCAGCGTTGTGGGGGGAGCGATTCCGGGCTACGAGCAGTACTTC
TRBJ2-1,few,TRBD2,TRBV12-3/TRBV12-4,CASRVSGSSYNEQFF,TGTGCCAGCAGAGTTAGCGGGAGCTCCTACAATGAGCAGTTCTTC
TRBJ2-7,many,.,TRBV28,CASSFGTGSSYEQYF,TGTGCCAGCAGTTTCGGGACGGGTAGCTCCTACGAGCAGTACTTC
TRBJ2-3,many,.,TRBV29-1,CSVATGTRGDTQYF,TGCAGCGTCGCTACAGGGACCAGAGGGGATACGCAGTATTTT
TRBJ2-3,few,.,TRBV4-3,CASSQAFGGQTDTQYF,TGCGCCAGCAGCCAGGCCTTCGGGGGGCAAACAGATACGCAGTATTTT
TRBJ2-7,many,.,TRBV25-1,CASSGTGRSAYEQYF,TGTGCCAGCAGTGGAACAGGCAGGAGCGCCTACGAGCAGTACTTC
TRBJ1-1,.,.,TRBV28,CASNTDGQRTEAFF,TGTGCCAGCAACACCGATGGACAGCGGACTGAAGCTTTCTTT
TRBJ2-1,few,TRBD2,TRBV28,CASTSLRGTSVDEQFF,TGTGCCAGCACTTCCCTCCGGGGGACTAGCGTGGATGAGCAGTTCTTC
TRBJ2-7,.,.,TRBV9,CASSRAGEPSYEQYF,TGTGCCAGCAGCAGGGCAGGGGAGCCATCCTACGAGCAGTACTTC
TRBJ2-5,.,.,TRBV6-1,CASSEAVYSQETQYF,TGTGCCAGCAGTGAAGCTGTGTATAGCCAAGAGACCCAGTACTTC
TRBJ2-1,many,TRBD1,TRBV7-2,CASSLRGQGGYNEQFF,TGTGCCAGCAGCTTACGAGGACAGGGGGGGTACAATGAGCAGTTCTTC
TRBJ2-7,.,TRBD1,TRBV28,CASSPAGQGAYEQYF,TGTGCCAGCAGTCCCGCGGGACAGGGGGCCTACGAGCAGTACTTC
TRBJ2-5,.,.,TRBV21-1,CASSNNQETQYF,TGTGCCAGCAGCAACAACCAAGAGACCCAGTACTTC
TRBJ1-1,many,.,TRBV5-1,CASGNTEAFF,TGCGCCAGCGGCAACACTGAAGCTTTCTTT
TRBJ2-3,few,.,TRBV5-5,CASSFRDPGDTQYF,TGTGCCAGCAGCTTCCGGGACCCTGGGGATACGCAGTATTTT
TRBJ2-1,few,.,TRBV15,CATSREDRNEQFF,TGTGCCACCAGCAGAGAAGACAGGAATGAGCAGTTCTTC
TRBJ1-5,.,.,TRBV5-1,CASSLGGNSNQPQHF,TGCGCCAGCAGCTTGGGGGGTAATAGCAATCAGCCCCAGCATTTT
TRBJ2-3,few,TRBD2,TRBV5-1,CASSRGTSGGAVSADTQYF,TGCGCCAGCAGCCGAGGGACTAGCGGGGGGGCAGTTTCGGCAGATACGCAGTATTTT
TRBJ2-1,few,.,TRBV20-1,CSAHPTESSYNEQFF,TGCAGTGCTCACCCTACAGAGAGCTCCTACAATGAGCAGTTCTTC
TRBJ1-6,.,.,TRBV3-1,CASSQDRRGSPLHF,TGTGCCAGCAGCCAAGACAGGAGAGGTTCACCCCTCCACTTT
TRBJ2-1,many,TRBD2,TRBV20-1,CSAPPPGGLAGFGEQFF,TGCAGTGCTCCCCCTCCGGGAGGACTAGCGGGATTTGGTGAGCAGTTCTTC
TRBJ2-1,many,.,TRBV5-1,CASSLDGDKQFF,TGCGCCAGCAGCTTGGACGGGGATAAGCAGTTCTTC
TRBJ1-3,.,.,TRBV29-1,CSVEATGGNTIYF,TGCAGCGTTGAAGCAACGGGTGGAAACACCATATATTTT
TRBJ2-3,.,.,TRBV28,CASRGEGNGDTQYF,TGTGCCAGCAGAGGAGAGGGAAATGGGGATACGCAGTATTTT
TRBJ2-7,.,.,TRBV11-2,CASSSIRGRVYEQYF,TGTGCCAGCAGCTCGATCAGGGGCAGGGTCTACGAGCAGTACTTC
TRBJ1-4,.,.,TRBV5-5,CASSPTGIREKLFF,TGTGCCAGCAGCCCCACAGGGATCCGGGAAAAACTGTTTTTT
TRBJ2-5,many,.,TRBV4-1,CASSQDWAAQETQYF,TGCGCCAGCAGCCAAGATTGGGCAGCCCAAGAGACCCAGTACTTC
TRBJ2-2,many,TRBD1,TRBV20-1,CSAPRQGASTGELFF,TGCAGTGCTCCCCGACAGGGGGCTAGCACCGGGGAGCTGTTTTTT
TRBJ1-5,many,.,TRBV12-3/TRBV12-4,CASSPTGIFNQPQHF,TGTGCCAGCAGCCCAACAGGGATTTTCAATCAGCCCCAGCATTTT
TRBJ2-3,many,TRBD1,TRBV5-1,CASSLGSEGAAQYF,TGCGCCAGCAGCTTGGGATCTGAGGGGGCTGCGCAGTATTTT
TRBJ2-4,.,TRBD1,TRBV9,CASSAFTGERAKNIQYF,TGTGCCAGCAGCGCCTTCACAGGGGAGAGAGCCAAAAACATTCAGTACTTC
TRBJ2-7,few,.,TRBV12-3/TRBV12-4,CASSFGEIGPYEQYF,TGTGCCAGCAGTTTTGGGGAGATCGGTCCCTACGAGCAGTACTTC
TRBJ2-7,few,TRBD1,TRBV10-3,CAIGTGETYEQYF,TGTGCCATCGGGACAGGGGAGACCTACGAGCAGTACTTC
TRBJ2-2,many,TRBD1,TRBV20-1,CSARDLITGGSGELFF,TGCAGTGCTAGAGATCTTATCACAGGGGGCTCCGGGGAGCTGTTTTTT